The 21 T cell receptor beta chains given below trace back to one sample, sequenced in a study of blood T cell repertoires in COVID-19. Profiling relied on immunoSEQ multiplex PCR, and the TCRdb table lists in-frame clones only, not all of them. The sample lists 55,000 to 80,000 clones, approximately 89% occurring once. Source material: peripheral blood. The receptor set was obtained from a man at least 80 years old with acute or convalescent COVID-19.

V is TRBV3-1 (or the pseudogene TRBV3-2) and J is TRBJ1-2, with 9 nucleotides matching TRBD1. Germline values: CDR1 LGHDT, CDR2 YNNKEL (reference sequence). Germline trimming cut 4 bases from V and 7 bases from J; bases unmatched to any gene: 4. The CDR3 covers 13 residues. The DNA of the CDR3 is TGTGCCAGCAGCCTCCGGGACAGGGTTGGCTACACCTTC. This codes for CASSLRDRVGYTF.

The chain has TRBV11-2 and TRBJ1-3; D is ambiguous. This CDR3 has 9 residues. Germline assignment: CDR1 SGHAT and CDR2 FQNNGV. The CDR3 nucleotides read TGTGATAACAGAAACACCATATATTTT. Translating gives CDNRNTIYF.

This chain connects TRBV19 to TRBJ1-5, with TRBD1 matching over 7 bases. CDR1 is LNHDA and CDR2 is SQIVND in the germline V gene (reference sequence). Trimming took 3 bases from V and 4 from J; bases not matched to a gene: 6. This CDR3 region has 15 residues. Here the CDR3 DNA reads TGTGCCAGTAGTATGGACAGGAGCCTTAATCAGCCCCAGCATTTT. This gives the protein CASSMDRSLNQPQHF.

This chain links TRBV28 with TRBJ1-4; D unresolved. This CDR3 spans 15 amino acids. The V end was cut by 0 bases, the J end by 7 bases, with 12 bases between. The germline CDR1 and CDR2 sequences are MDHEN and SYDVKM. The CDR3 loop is CASSLWVGGSEKLFF. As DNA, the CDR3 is TGTGCCAGCAGTTTATGGGTTGGAGGGAGTGAAAAACTGTTTTTT.

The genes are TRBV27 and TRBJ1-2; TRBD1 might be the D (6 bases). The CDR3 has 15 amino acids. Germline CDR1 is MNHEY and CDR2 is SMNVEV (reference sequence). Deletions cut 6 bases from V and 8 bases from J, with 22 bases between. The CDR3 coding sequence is TGTGCCAGCAGCTCCCGCGGAAACAGGGACCCAGGCTACACCTTC. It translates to CASSSRGNRDPGYTF.

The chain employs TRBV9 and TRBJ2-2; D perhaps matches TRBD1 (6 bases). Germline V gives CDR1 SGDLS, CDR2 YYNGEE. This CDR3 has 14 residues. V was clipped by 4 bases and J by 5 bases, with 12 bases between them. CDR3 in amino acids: CASSKRGWTGELFF. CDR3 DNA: TGTGCCAGCAGCAAGAGGGGGTGGACCGGGGAGCTGTTTTTT.

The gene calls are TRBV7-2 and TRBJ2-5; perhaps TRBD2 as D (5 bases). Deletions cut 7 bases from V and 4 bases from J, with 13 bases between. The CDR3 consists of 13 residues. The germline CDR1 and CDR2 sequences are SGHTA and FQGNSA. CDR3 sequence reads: CASKTPGVETQYF. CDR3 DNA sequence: TGTGCCAGCAAGACGCCCGGGGTAGAGACCCAGTACTTC.

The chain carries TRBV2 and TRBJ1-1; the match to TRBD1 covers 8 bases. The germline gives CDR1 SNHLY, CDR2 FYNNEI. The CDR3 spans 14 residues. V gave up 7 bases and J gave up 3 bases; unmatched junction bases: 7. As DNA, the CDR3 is TGTGCCAGCAATATACAGGGGGATGACACTGAAGCTTTCTTT. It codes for CASNIQGDDTEAFF. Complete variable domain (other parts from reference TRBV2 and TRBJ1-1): EPEVTQTPSHQVTQMGQEVILRCVPISNHLYFYWYRQILGQKVEFLVSFYNNEISEKSEIFDDQFSVERPDGSNFTLKIRSTKLEDSAMYFCASNIQGDDTEAFFGQGTRLTVV.

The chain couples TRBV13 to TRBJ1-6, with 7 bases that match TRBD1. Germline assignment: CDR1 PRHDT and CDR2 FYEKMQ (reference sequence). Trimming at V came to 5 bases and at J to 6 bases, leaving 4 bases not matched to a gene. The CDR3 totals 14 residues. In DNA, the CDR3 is TGTGCCAGCAGCACGGGACAGACTAATTCACCCCTCCACTTT. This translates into CASSTGQTNSPLHF.

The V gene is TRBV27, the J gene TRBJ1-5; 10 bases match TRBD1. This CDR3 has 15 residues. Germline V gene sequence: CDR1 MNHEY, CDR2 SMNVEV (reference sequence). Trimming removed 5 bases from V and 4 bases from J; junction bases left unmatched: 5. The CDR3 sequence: CASSPRTGGNQPQHF. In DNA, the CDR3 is TGTGCCAGCAGTCCCCGGACAGGGGGGAATCAGCCCCAGCATTTT.

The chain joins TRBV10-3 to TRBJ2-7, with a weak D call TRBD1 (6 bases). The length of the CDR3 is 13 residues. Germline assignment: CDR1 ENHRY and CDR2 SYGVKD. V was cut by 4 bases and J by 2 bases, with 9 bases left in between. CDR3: CAISGTETYEQYF. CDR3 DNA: TGTGCCATCAGTGGGACAGAGACCTACGAGCAGTACTTC.

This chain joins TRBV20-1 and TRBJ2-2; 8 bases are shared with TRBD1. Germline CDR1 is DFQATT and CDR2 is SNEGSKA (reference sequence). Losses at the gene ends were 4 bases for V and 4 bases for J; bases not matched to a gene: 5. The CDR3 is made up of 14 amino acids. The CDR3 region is CSAIDRGTTGELFF. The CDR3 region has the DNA TGCAGTGCTATTGACAGGGGAACCACCGGGGAGCTGTTTTTT.

Here the CDR3 reads CASSFGGEDTQYF. The CDR3, as DNA: TGCGCCAGCAGCTTCGGCGGTGAGGATACGCAGTATTTT. The V call is TRBV5-1, the J call TRBJ2-3; no clear D gene. Germline loops: CDR1 SGHRS, CDR2 YFSETQ. V lost 2 bases, J lost 6 bases, and 10 bases lay in between. The CDR3 sequence is 13 residues long.

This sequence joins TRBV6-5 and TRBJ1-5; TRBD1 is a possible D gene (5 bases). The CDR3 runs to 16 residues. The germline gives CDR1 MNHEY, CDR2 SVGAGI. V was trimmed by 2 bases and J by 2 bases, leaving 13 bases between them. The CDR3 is CASSYGGGLGNQPQHF. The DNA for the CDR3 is TGTGCCAGCAGTTACGGGGGAGGGCTCGGCAATCAGCCCCAGCATTTT.

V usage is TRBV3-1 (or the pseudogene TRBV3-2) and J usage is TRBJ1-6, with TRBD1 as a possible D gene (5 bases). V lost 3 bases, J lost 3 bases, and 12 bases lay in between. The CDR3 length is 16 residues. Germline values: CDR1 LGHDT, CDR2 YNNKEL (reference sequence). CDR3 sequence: CASSQGGGNYNSPLHF. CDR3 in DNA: TGTGCCAGCAGCCAGGGGGGGGGTAACTATAATTCACCCCTCCACTTT.

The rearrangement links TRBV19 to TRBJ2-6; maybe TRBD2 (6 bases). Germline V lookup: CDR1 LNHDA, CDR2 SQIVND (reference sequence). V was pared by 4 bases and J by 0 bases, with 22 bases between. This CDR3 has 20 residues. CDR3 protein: CASSSSPWEVGASGANVLTF. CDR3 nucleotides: TGTGCCAGTAGTAGTTCCCCCTGGGAGGTAGGGGCCTCTGGGGCCAACGTCCTGACTTTC.

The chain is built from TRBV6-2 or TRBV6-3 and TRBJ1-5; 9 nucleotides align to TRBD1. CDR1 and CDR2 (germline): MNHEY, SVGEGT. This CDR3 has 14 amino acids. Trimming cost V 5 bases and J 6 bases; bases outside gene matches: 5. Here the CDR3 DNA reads TGTGCCAGCAGTAATACAGGGGGCGGTCAGCCCCAGCATTTT. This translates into CASSNTGGGQPQHF.

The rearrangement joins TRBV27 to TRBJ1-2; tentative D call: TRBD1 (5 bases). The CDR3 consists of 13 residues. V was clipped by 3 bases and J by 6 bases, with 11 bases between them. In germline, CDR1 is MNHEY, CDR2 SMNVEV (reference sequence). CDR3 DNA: TGTGCCAGCAGTTTCTCCAGGGATAATGGCTACACCTTC. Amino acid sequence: CASSFSRDNGYTF.

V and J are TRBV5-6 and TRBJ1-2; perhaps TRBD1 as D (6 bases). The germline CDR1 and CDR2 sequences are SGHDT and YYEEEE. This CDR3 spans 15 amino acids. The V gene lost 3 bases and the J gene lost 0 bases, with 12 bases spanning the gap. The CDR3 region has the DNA TGTGCCAGCAGCTGGGGACAACAGGCTAACTATGGCTACACCTTC. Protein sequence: CASSWGQQANYGYTF.

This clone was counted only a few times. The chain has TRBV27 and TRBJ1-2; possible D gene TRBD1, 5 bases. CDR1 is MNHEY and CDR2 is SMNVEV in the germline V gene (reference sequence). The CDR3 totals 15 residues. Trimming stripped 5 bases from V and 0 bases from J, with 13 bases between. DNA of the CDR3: TGTGCCAGCAGTCCAGCGACAGTTACTAACTATGGCTACACCTTC. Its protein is CASSPATVTNYGYTF.

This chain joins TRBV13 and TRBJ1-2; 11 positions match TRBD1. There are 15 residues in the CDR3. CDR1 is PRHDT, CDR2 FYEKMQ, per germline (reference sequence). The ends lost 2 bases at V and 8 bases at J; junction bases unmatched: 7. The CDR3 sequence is CASSLRTGGPGGYTF. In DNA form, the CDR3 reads TGTGCCAGCAGCTTAAGGACAGGGGGCCCCGGAGGCTACACCTTC. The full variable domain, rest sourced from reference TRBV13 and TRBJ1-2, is AAGVIQSPRHLIKEKRETATLKCYPIPRHDTVYWYQQGPGQDPQFLISFYEKMQSDKGSIPDRFSAQQFSDYHSELNMSSLELGDSALYFCASSLRTGGPGGYTFGSGTRLTVV.